This TCR beta chain was identified in a study of cytomegalovirus exposure and HLA in healthy donors. Study context: The 110 or so validation repertoires used the same platform as the 666 first-cohort repertoires, a later analysis reported. Notes on the study in general: Cytomegalovirus status was reportedly diagnosed by the classifier with high specificity and sensitivity. Most TCR sequences were rare, but some public TCRs occurred in many donors.

Points on this clone: Its cognate antigen is unknown.

The method was immunoSEQ multiplex PCR; TCRdb's version includes in-frame clones alone and lacks a portion of them. The table includes tens of thousands of clones, over 85% detected once. This CDR3 comprises 12 residues. V was cut by 5 bases and J by 5 bases, with 9 bases left in between. The V gene's germline CDR1 is MNHEY and CDR2 SMNVEV (reference sequence). The chain carries TRBV27 and TRBJ1-2, with D possibly being TRBD1 (5 bases). This clonotype was sampled from a woman in her twenties or thirties in good health and CMV-seronegative. Sequenced: PBMCs. CDR3 nucleotides: TGTGCCAGCAGTACAGGACGTTATGGCTACACCTTC. It translates to CASSTGRYGYTF.